This TCR beta chain was captured by sequencing in a study of blood T cell repertoires in COVID-19. Study details: Some COVID-19 samples were acute and others convalescent; all came from the United States, Italy and Spain. In each case, the material was cDNA or gDNA derived from T cells, B-cell-depleted T cells, or PBMCs.

Methods used by the authors: Amplified reference gene primers provided the basis for estimating nucleated cell counts. The assay was immunoSEQ multiplex PCR, and TCRdb's table has in-frame clones only and misses some. The V and J calls and clone size are taken from that table; D and trimming were inferred from the DNA. Seen here are fewer than 250,000 clones, 84% observed once, and the top ten hold 4%. The CDR3 consists of 14 residues. Germline loops: CDR1 SGHRS, CDR2 YFSETQ. Trimming pared 4 bases from V and 7 bases from J, leaving 17 bases between. This clonotype was sampled from a man between 45 and 60 years old with acute or convalescent COVID-19. The rearrangement uses TRBV5-1 and TRBJ1-1; the D gene is possibly TRBD1 (5 bases). Sequenced sample: peripheral blood. CDR3 DNA sequence: TGCGCCAGCAGCGAGGCGGGGCAGGGCCTTGAAGCTTTCTTT. It encodes CASSEAGQGLEAFF. Full variable domain (rest looked up from reference TRBV5-1 and TRBJ1-1): KAGVTQTPRYLIKTRGQQVTLSCSPISGHRSVSWYQQTPGQGLQFLFEYFSETQRNKGNFPGRFSGRQFSNSRSEMNVSTLELGDSALYLCASSEAGQGLEAFFGQGTRLTVV.